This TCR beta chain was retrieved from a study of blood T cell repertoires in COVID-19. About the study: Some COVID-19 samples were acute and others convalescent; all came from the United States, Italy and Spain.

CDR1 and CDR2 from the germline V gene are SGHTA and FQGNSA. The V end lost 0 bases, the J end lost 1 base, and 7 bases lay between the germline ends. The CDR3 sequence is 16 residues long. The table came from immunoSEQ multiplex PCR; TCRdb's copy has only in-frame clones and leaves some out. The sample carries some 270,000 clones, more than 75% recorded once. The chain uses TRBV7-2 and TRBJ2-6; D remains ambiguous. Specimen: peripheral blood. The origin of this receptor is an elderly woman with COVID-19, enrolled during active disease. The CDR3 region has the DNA TGTGCCAGCAGCTTAGCGGCCTTTTCTGGGGCCAACGTCCTGACTTTC. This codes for CASSLAAFSGANVLTF.